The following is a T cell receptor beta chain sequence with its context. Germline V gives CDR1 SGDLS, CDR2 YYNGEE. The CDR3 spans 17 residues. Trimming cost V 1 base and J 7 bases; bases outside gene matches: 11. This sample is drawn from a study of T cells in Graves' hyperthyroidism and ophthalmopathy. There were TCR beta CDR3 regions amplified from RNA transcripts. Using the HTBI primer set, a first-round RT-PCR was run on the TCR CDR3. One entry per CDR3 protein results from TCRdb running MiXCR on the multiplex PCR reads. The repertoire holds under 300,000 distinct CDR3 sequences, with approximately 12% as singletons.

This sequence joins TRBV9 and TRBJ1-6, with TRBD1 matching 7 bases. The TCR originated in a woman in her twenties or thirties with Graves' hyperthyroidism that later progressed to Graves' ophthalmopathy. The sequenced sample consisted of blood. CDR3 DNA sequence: TGTGCCAGCAGCGTATTGAACGAAGGGACAGAAAATTCACCCCTCCACTTT. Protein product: CASSVLNEGTENSPLHF.